This T cell receptor beta chain was identified during a study of PD-1 blockade in classical Hodgkin lymphoma. The table came from immunoSEQ multiplex PCR; TCRdb's copy has only in-frame clones and leaves some out. This sample has around 31,000 clones; around 82% occur once, and the top ten carry 17%. As for time point: cycle 4 day 1 (C4D1), after about 6 weeks of nivolumab. All patients relapsed after autologous stem cell transplantation, and brentuximab vedotin exposure varied. This CDR3 has 13 residues. V shed 5 bases and J 4 bases; nucleotides not matched to a gene: 2. CDR1 is MNHNY, CDR2 SVGAGI, per germline (reference sequence).

The sample consisted of peripheral blood mononuclear cells (PBMCs), taken before the fourth cycle of nivolumab. V and J are TRBV6-6 and TRBJ2-1, with 7 bases that match TRBD2. This clonotype was sampled from a human donor with classical Hodgkin lymphoma. The CDR3 reads CASSQLAYNEQFF. CDR3 DNA: TGTGCCAGCAGTCAACTAGCGTACAATGAGCAGTTCTTC.